The TCR beta chain under discussion was sequenced for a study of PD-1 blockade in classical Hodgkin lymphoma. As for time point: newly diagnosed, previously untreated cHL patient sample. The authors enriched CD8+ T cells from thawed PBMCs via magnetic negative selection. This clone has a single count. Its target is unknown. Overall study findings and caveats: Healthy donors reportedly exceeded newly diagnosed patients in baseline TCR diversity. Why the repertoires differ is still unclear, perhaps disease activity or prior therapy.

Clones were sequenced by immunoSEQ multiplex PCR, and TCRdb holds only the in-frame ones, with some missing. The sample shows roughly 4,200 clones, more than 65% of them seen only once. Germline CDR1 is LNHDA and CDR2 is SQIVND (reference sequence). The ends were cut back, 5 bases at V and 6 bases at J, with 11 bases in the middle. This CDR3 comprises 13 residues. The sequencing input was CD8+ T cells from blood. The gene calls are TRBV19 and TRBJ2-1, with D perhaps assigned TRBD1 or TRBD2 (6 bases each). The source of this sequence is a human donor with classical Hodgkin lymphoma. DNA of the CDR3: TGTGCCAGTAGTGTTCGGGGGCGCAATGAGCAGTTCTTC. This codes for CASSVRGRNEQFF.